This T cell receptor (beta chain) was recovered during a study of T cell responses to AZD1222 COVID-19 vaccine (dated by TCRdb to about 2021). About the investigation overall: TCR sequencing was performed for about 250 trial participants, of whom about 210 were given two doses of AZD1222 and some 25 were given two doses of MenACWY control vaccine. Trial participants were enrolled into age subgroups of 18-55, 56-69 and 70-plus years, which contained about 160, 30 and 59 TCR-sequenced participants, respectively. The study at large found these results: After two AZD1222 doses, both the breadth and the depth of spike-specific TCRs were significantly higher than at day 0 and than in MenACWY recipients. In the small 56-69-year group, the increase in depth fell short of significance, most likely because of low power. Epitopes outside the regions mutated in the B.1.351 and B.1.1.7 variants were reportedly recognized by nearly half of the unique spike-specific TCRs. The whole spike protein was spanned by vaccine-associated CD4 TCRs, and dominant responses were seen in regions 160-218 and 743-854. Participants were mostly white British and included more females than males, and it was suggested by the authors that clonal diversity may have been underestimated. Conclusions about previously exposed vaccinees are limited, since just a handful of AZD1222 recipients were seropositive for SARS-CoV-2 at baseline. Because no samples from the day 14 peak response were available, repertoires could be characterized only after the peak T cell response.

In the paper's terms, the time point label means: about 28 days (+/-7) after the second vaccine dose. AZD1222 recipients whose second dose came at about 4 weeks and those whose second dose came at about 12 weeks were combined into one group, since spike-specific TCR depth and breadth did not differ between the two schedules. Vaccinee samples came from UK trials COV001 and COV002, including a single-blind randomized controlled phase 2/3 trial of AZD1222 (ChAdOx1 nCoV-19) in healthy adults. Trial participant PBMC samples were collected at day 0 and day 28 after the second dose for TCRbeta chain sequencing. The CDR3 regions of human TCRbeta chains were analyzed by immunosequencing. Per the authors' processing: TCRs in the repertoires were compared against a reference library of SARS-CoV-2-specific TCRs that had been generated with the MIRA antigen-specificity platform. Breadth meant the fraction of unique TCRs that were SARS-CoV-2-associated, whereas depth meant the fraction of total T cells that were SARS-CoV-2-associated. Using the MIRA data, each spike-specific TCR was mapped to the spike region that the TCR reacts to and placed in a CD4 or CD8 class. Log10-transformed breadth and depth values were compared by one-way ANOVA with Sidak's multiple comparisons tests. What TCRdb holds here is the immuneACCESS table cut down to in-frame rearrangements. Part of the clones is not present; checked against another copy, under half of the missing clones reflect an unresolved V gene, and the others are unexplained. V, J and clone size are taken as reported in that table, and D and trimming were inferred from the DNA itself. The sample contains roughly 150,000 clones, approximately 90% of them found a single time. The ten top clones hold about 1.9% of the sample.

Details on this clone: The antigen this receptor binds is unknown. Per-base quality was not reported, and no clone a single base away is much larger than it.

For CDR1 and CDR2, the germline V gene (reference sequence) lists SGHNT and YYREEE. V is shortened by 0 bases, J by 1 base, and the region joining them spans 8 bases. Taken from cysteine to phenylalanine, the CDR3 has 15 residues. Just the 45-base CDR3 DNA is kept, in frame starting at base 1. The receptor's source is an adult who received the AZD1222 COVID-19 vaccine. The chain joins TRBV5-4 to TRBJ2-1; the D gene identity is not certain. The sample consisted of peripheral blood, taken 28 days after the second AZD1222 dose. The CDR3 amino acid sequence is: CASSLDFGSYNEQFF. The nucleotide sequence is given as TGTGCCAGCAGCTTGGACTTCGGGTCCTACAATGAGCAGTTCTTC.